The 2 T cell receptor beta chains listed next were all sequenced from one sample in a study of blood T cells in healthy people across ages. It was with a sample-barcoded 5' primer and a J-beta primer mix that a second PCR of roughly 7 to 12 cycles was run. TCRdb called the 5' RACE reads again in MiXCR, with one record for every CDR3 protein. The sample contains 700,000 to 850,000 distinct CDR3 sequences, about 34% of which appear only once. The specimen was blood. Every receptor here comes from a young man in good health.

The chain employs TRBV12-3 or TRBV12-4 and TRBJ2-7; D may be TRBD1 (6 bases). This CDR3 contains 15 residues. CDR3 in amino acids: CVSSPPTGSNYEQYF. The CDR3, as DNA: TGTGTCTCTAGTCCCCCTACAGGGTCTAACTACGAGCAGTACTTC.

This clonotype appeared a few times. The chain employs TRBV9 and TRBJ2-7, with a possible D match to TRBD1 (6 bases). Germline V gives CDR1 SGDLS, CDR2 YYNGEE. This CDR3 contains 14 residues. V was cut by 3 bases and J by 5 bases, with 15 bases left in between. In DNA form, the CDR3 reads TGTGCCAGCAGCGCGACAGGTGTGGTGGACGAGCAGTACTTC. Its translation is CASSATGVVDEQYF.